The T cell receptor (beta chain) described here comes from a study of cytomegalovirus exposure and HLA in healthy donors. Healthy bone marrow donors made up the cohort. About this clone itself: The antigen is undetermined.

Overall study findings and caveats: A link between a missense DCLRE1C variant and TCR beta V- and J-gene trimming emerged from a later analysis.

PCR employed 60 Vbeta and 13 Jbeta primers. Profiling relied on immunoSEQ multiplex PCR, and the TCRdb table lists in-frame clones only, not all of them. The top ten hold under 1.5% of the sample, which has about 180,000 clones, around 80% seen once. This receptor was taken from a girl aged 5-17 years in good health and CMV-seropositive. The sample consisted of PBMCs.

The CDR3 is CASSSLAGVDYNEQFF. The CDR3 DNA reads as TGTGCCAGCAGCTCCCTAGCGGGAGTAGACTACAATGAGCAGTTCTTC. J is TRBJ2-1 and V is TRBV7-8, with 10 bases identical to TRBD2. The germline gives CDR1 SGHVS, CDR2 FQNEAQ. V lost 4 bases to trimming and J lost 3 bases; unmatched junction nucleotides: 6. This CDR3 region has 16 residues.